A single sample gave rise to the 13 T cell receptor beta chains below, sequenced in a study of T cells after yellow fever vaccination. From the 5' RACE reads, TCRdb called clonotypes with MiXCR, one entry per CDR3 protein. The sample lists about 260,000 distinct CDR3 sequences, about 5.2% occurring once. The sequencing here drew on CD4+ T cells sorted from PBMCs, taken on the day of the yellow fever booster vaccination. The source is a young man who received the YFV17D yellow fever vaccine.

This clonotype was seen at least ten times. V usage is TRBV5-1 and J usage is TRBJ2-2; 8 nucleotides agree with TRBD2. The germline CDR1 and CDR2 sequences are SGHRS and YFSETQ. The CDR3 spans 16 residues. J was trimmed by 7 bases and V by 4 bases; bases with no gene match: 12. DNA of the CDR3: TGCGCCAGCAGCCCGGGGACCGGGACTAGAAACGGGGAGCTGTTTTTT. It codes for CASSPGTGTRNGELFF.

This clonotype was detected a few times. The chain links TRBV19 to TRBJ1-1; the D is unclear. Germline CDR1 is LNHDA and CDR2 is SQIVND (reference sequence). V lost 5 bases, J lost 6 bases, and 7 bases lay in between. This CDR3 contains 11 residues. Here the CDR3 DNA reads TGTGCCAGTAGTTACCGGGCTGAAGCTTTCTTT. Its translation is CASSYRAEAFF.

This clonotype was observed a few times. The chain carries TRBV6-2 or TRBV6-3 and TRBJ2-1; D unclear. Germline CDR1 reads MNHEY; CDR2 reads SVGEGT. Trimming removed 0 bases at V and 3 bases at J, with 15 bases between. The CDR3 has 17 amino acids. The CDR3 spells CASSYSTPGPIYNEQFF. As DNA, the CDR3 is TGTGCCAGCAGTTACTCCACCCCCGGGCCCATCTACAATGAGCAGTTCTTC.

The gene calls are TRBV12-3 or TRBV12-4 and TRBJ2-1, with a tentative D call TRBD2 (5 bases). This CDR3 is 15 amino acids long. The V end lost 5 bases, the J end lost 1 base, and 12 bases lay between the germline ends. The CDR3 bases are TGTGCCAGCAGTAATCGGGGTGGGTCCTACAATGAGCAGTTCTTC. Amino acids: CASSNRGGSYNEQFF.

V is TRBV6-5 and J is TRBJ2-1; 9 bases match TRBD1. This CDR3 is built from 15 residues. V was pared by 6 bases and J by 4 bases, with 7 bases of the junction left unmatched. Germline CDR1 is MNHEY and CDR2 is SVGAGI. The CDR3 sequence: CASRRTGVDYNEQFF. For the CDR3, the DNA is TGTGCCAGCAGGCGGACAGGGGTCGATTACAATGAGCAGTTCTTC.

The rearrangement joins TRBV27 to TRBJ1-5; D is possibly TRBD1 (6 bases). The CDR3 has 15 residues. Trimming removed 6 bases from V and 0 bases from J, with 12 bases in between. Germline loops: CDR1 MNHEY, CDR2 SMNVEV (reference sequence). The CDR3 coding sequence is TGTGCCAGCAGCCCCACGGGACATAGCAATCAGCCCCAGCATTTT. Translated: CASSPTGHSNQPQHF.

This clonotype showed up many times. An end of the junction does not agree with germline; a read error may underlie this. This chain uses TRBV5-1 with TRBJ2-2, with no clear D. CDR3 size: 15 residues. Germline lookup yields CDR1 SGHRS and CDR2 YFSETQ. The DNA of the CDR3 is TGTGCCAGCAGCTTGTCGTCCCAGAACACCGGGGAGCTGTTTTTT. Residues: CASSLSSQNTGELFF.

This clonotype has only a few counts. The chain is built from TRBV20-1 and TRBJ2-3, with 11 bases identical to TRBD2. The CDR3 has 14 amino acids. CDR1 and CDR2 from the germline V gene are DFQATT and SNEGSKA (reference sequence). The trim removed 1 base at V and 4 bases at J, leaving 1 base unmatched. CDR3 nucleotides: TGCAGTGCTAGAGCTAGCGGGGGGTCAGATACGCAGTATTTT. Protein sequence: CSARASGGSDTQYF.

This clonotype turned up a few times. The rearrangement uses TRBV5-1 and TRBJ2-2; D is uncertain. The CDR3 contains 15 residues. Trimming shortened V by 1 base and J by 0 bases, and 7 bases separated the two germline ends. The V gene's germline CDR1 is SGHRS and CDR2 YFSETQ. In nucleotides, the CDR3 is TGCGCCAGCAGCTTGAGGTCAGCGAACACCGGGGAGCTGTTTTTT. Protein sequence: CASSLRSANTGELFF.

The rearrangement joins TRBV18 to TRBJ2-5; the match to TRBD1 covers 11 bases. V was clipped by 4 bases and J by 4 bases; unmatched bases: 8. This CDR3 contains 16 residues. CDR1 and CDR2 (germline): KGHSH, LQKENI. This chain's CDR3 is CASSLGQGAQRETQYF. CDR3 nucleotides: TGTGCCAGCTCACTCGGACAGGGGGCGCAGAGAGAGACCCAGTACTTC.

This clonotype occurred many times. The gene calls are TRBV2 and TRBJ2-3, with D uncertain. Per the germline V gene, CDR1 is SNHLY and CDR2 is FYNNEI. Trimming removed 5 bases at V and 2 bases at J, with 5 bases between. The CDR3 is 12 amino acids. This chain's CDR3 is CASSFFTDTQYF. The DNA for the CDR3 is TGTGCCAGCAGTTTTTTCACAGATACGCAGTATTTT.

This clonotype showed up many times. The chain has TRBV5-1 and TRBJ2-2; TRBD1 might be the D (5 bases). This CDR3 contains 14 residues. V lost 1 base and J lost 3, with 7 bases in between. Germline lookup yields CDR1 SGHRS and CDR2 YFSETQ. The CDR3 DNA follows: TGCGCCAGCAGCTTGTTGACAGACACCGGGGAGCTGTTTTTT. Amino acids: CASSLLTDTGELFF.

The chain recombines TRBV30 with TRBJ1-1, with no clear D. Germline V gene lookup returns CDR1 GTSNPN and CDR2 SVGIG (reference sequence). The length of the CDR3 is 14 residues. V shed 3 bases and J shed 1 base, with 12 bases lying between them. CDR3 in amino acids: CAWSNRQPNTEAFF. The CDR3 region has the DNA TGTGCCTGGAGCAACCGTCAACCGAACACTGAAGCTTTCTTT.